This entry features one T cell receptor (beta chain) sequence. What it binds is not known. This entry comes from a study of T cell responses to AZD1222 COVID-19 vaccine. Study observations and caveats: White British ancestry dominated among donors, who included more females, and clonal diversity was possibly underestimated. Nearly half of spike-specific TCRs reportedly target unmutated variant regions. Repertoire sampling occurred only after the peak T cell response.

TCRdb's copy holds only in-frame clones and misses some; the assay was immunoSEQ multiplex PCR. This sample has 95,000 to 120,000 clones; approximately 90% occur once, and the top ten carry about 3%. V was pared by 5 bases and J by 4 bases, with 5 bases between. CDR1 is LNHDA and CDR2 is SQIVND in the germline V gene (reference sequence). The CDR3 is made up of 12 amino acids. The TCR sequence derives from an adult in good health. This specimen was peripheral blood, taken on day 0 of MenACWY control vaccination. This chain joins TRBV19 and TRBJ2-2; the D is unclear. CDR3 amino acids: CASSLTTGELFF. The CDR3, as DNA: TGTGCCAGTAGTCTCACCACCGGGGAGCTGTTTTTT.